This T cell receptor (beta chain) was found in a study of regulatory T cells in long-lasting Graves disease. Investigators prepared the TCR beta libraries by applying iRepertoire HTBI primers and Arm-PCR of CDR3 regions. One entry per CDR3 protein, called by TCRdb with MiXCR from the multiplex PCR reads. The sample holds over 450,000 distinct CDR3 sequences; about 12% are singletons and the top ten take approximately 9%. Looked up from germline, CDR1 is LNHDA and CDR2 is SQIVND (reference sequence). Trimming left V 2 bases short and J 7 bases short, with 12 bases between. CDR3 length: 14 residues. Time point meaning: newly diagnosed GD, antithyroid drugs for less than 3 months. The authors made the TCR library using RNA they extracted from PBMCs. These data are also associated with another study on T cells in Graves' hyperthyroidism and ophthalmopathy. That work adds: In the analysis, a 13 V-J model separated ophthalmopathy from stable hyperthyroidism.

The chain recombines TRBV19 with TRBJ1-5; D is unresolved. The material was peripheral blood mononuclear cells (PBMCs), obtained at new diagnosis, from a patient treated with antithyroid drugs. The clonotype was recovered from a woman aged 25 to 39 with Graves disease. CDR3 protein: CASSILIEGQPQHF. DNA for the CDR3: TGTGCCAGTAGTATACTAATCGAGGGCCAGCCCCAGCATTTT.